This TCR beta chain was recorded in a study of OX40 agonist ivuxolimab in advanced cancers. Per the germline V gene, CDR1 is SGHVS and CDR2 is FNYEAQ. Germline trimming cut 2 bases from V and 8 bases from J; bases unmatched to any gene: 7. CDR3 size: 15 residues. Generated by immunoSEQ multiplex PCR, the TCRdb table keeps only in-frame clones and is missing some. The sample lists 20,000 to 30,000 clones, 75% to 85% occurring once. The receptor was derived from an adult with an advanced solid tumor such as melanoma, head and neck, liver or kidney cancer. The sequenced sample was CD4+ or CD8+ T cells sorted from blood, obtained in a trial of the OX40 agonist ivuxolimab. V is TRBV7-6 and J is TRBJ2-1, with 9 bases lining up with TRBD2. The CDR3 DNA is TGTGCCAGCAGCTTACGGGCTAGCGGGGACGATGAGCAGTTCTTC. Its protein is CASSLRASGDDEQFF.